What follows are 22 T cell receptor beta chains derived from one specimen sequenced in a study of T cell responses to AZD1222 COVID-19 vaccine. TCRdb's copy holds only in-frame clones and misses some; the assay was immunoSEQ multiplex PCR. Of 160,000 or so clones listed, 88% were seen once; the top ten hold around 5.5%. The sequences come from peripheral blood, collected on day 0 of AZD1222 vaccination. The receptors were sampled from an adult in good health.

V usage is TRBV10-3 and J usage is TRBJ2-1, with 7 bases identical to TRBD2. CDR3 size: 15 residues. J lost 10 bases, V lost 3 bases, and 12 bases had no gene match. CDR1 and CDR2 from the germline V gene are ENHRY and SYGVKD. The CDR3 here is CAISDLERERGEQFF. The CDR3 DNA reads TGTGCCATCAGTGATCTTGAGCGGGAAAGAGGGGAGCAGTTCTTC.

The chain is built from TRBV4-1 and TRBJ2-5; D not certain. V was trimmed by 3 bases and J by 4 bases, leaving 6 bases between them. CDR1 and CDR2 (germline): MGHRA, YSYEKL. The CDR3 totals 12 residues. The CDR3 DNA reads as TGCGCCAGCAGCCAGGGTGTAGAGACCCAGTACTTC. It is translated as CASSQGVETQYF.

The chain couples TRBV28 to TRBJ2-2, with D possibly being TRBD2 (5 bases). The CDR3 is 14 residues long. The germline V gene has CDR1 MDHEN and CDR2 SYDVKM. V lost 6 bases and J lost 1, with 9 bases in between. This chain's CDR3 is CASRKDWNTGELFF. The CDR3 nucleotides read TGTGCCAGCAGGAAGGACTGGAACACCGGGGAGCTGTTTTTT.

This clone was detected ten times or more. The DNA for the CDR3 is TGTGCCAGCAGCCCTAGGACTAGCGTCGGCACCGGGGAGCTGTTTTTT. Translated, it gives CASSPRTSVGTGELFF. The chain recombines TRBV11-3 with TRBJ2-2, with TRBD2 identical over 9 bases. The V gene's germline CDR1 is SGHNT and CDR2 YENEEA. This CDR3 is built from 16 residues. V gave up 5 bases and J gave up 4 bases; unmatched junction bases: 8.

The chain uses TRBV7-9 and TRBJ1-4, with unresolved D. The CDR3 contains 14 residues. Trimming shortened V by 2 bases and J by 8 bases, and 12 bases separated the two germline ends. Germline-derived CDR1 and CDR2 are SEHNR and FQNEAQ (reference sequence). CDR3 nucleotide sequence: TGTGCCAGCAGCTTATCTGGAGGGAGGGAAAAACTGTTTTTT. It translates to CASSLSGGREKLFF.

This clone was counted a few times. V usage is TRBV2 and J usage is TRBJ2-1; 10 positions match TRBD1. Looked up from germline, CDR1 is SNHLY and CDR2 is FYNNEI. V shed 5 bases and J 7 bases; nucleotides not matched to a gene: 8. The CDR3 is 15 amino acids. DNA of the CDR3: TGTGCCAGCAGTTTTGACAGGGGGCTGAGGAATGAGCAGTTCTTC. Translation gives CASSFDRGLRNEQFF. Full variable domain (rest looked up from reference TRBV2 and TRBJ2-1): EPEVTQTPSHQVTQMGQEVILRCVPISNHLYFYWYRQILGQKVEFLVSFYNNEISEKSEIFDDQFSVERPDGSNFTLKIRSTKLEDSAMYFCASSFDRGLRNEQFFGPGTRLTVL.

V is TRBV28 and J is TRBJ1-2; a weak D match, TRBD1 (5 bases). Germline CDR1 reads MDHEN; CDR2 reads SYDVKM. V was pared by 6 bases and J by 6 bases, with 14 bases between. The CDR3 sequence is 13 residues long. CDR3 nucleotides: TGTGCCAGCAGCCTCAGGGAAGGGGATGGCTACACCTTC. It codes for CASSLREGDGYTF.

V gene TRBV24-1 combines with J gene TRBJ2-7; the D gene could be TRBD1 or TRBD2 (5 bases each). Trimming pared 9 bases from V and 2 bases from J, leaving 13 bases between. This CDR3 comprises 13 residues. Looked up from germline, CDR1 is KGHDR and CDR2 is SFDVKD. The CDR3 sequence: CATHGGFAYEQYF. In nucleotides, the CDR3 is TGTGCCACCCATGGGGGATTTGCCTACGAGCAGTACTTC.

Written as DNA, the CDR3 is TGTGCCAGCAGCCCCGTCGGACACTCGAACACTGAAGCTTTCTTT. Translating gives CASSPVGHSNTEAFF. This sequence joins TRBV11-2 and TRBJ1-1; D may be TRBD1 (5 bases). Trimming left V 5 bases short and J 1 base short, with 14 bases between. The germline CDR1 and CDR2 sequences are SGHAT and FQNNGV. This CDR3 is built from 15 residues. Combining the CDR3 with reference TRBV11-2 and TRBJ1-1 gives the whole variable domain EAGVAQSPRYKIIEKRQSVAFWCNPISGHATLYWYQQILGQGPKLLIQFQNNGVVDDSQLPKDRFSAERLKGVDSTLKIQPAKLEDSAVYLCASSPVGHSNTEAFFGQGTRLTVV.

Concerning this clone: The sample holds other DNA sequences that translate to the same CDR3. The chain combines TRBV28 with TRBJ1-2; 11 bases line up with TRBD1. The CDR3 is 14 amino acids. CDR1 and CDR2 from the germline V gene are MDHEN and SYDVKM. The ends lost 6 bases at V and 3 bases at J; junction bases unmatched: 3. The CDR3 loop is CASSSGQGDYGYTF. CDR3 nucleotides: TGTGCCAGCAGCTCGGGACAGGGGGACTATGGCTACACCTTC.

The V and J genes are TRBV30 and TRBJ1-5; D ambiguous. V shed 3 bases and J shed 2 bases, with 17 bases lying between them. CDR3 length: 16 residues. Germline values: CDR1 GTSNPN, CDR2 SVGIG (reference sequence). CDR3 sequence: CAWSGTANGGNQPQHF. For the CDR3, the DNA is TGTGCCTGGAGCGGCACCGCCAACGGGGGCAATCAGCCCCAGCATTTT.

This chain joins TRBV2 and TRBJ1-2; 10 bases fit TRBD1. The CDR3 extends over 16 amino acids. Germline trimming cut 1 base from V and 7 bases from J; bases unmatched to any gene: 9. Germline V gene data show CDR1 as SNHLY and CDR2 as FYNNEI. The CDR3 here is CASSEERRGTGAGYTF. CDR3 bases: TGTGCCAGCAGTGAAGAGAGGCGGGGGACAGGGGCTGGCTACACCTTC. Full variable domain (missing parts from reference TRBV2 and TRBJ1-2): EPEVTQTPSHQVTQMGQEVILRCVPISNHLYFYWYRQILGQKVEFLVSFYNNEISEKSEIFDDQFSVERPDGSNFTLKIRSTKLEDSAMYFCASSEERRGTGAGYTFGSGTRLTVV.

Turning to this clone: The germline gene is not matched at one end of the junction; a read error may be the cause. The V call is TRBV7-9, the J call TRBJ1-5; D not certain. Germline V gives CDR1 SEHNR, CDR2 FQNEAQ (reference sequence). The CDR3 runs 13 residues. The DNA for the CDR3 is TGTGCCAGCAGCTTAGAAAGCACTCAGCCCCAGCATTTT. It specifies CASSLESTQPQHF.

The chain employs TRBV27 and TRBJ1-2, with a possible D match to TRBD1 (6 bases). CDR1 and CDR2 (germline): MNHEY, SMNVEV (reference sequence). CDR3 length: 14 residues. The V end lost 4 bases, the J end lost 5 bases, and 14 bases lay between the germline ends. Written as DNA, the CDR3 is TGTGCCAGCAGTTCATGGACAGAGGGGTATGGCTACACCTTC. Translation gives CASSSWTEGYGYTF.

The rearrangement joins TRBV7-2 to TRBJ1-2, with D possibly TRBD1 on 5 matching bases. V was cut by 5 bases and J by 6 bases, with 16 bases left in between. Germline CDR1 SGHTA, CDR2 FQGNSA. CDR3 length: 14 amino acids. The chain's CDR3 is CASSRDVGGDGYTF. In DNA form, the CDR3 reads TGTGCCAGCAGCCGTGATGTGGGAGGGGATGGCTACACCTTC.

The chain has TRBV19 and TRBJ2-2; D is unresolved. The CDR3 spans 11 residues. The germline V gene encodes CDR1 LNHDA and CDR2 SQIVND (reference sequence). The V gene lost 5 bases and the J gene lost 8 bases, with 6 bases spanning the gap. The CDR3 sequence: CASSVWGELFF. CDR3 bases: TGTGCCAGTAGTGTGTGGGGGGAGCTGTTTTTT.

The chain is built from TRBV28 and TRBJ2-2, with unresolved D. This CDR3 has 12 amino acids. Germline CDR1 and CDR2: MDHEN and SYDVKM. V lost 1 base, J lost 7 bases, and 4 bases lay in between. The DNA of the CDR3 is TGTGCCAGCAGTTTATATGTCGGGGAGCTGTTTTTT. It codes for CASSLYVGELFF.

The V and J genes are TRBV7-9 and TRBJ2-2, with D possibly called TRBD1 or TRBD2 (5 bases each). CDR3 length: 17 amino acids. V was trimmed by 4 bases and J by 2 bases, leaving 17 bases between them. Germline CDR1 is SEHNR and CDR2 is FQNEAQ (reference sequence). The DNA for the CDR3 is TGTGCCAGCAGCTCTAGTCGGGAACAGGTAAACACCGGGGAGCTGTTTTTT. This sequence encodes CASSSSREQVNTGELFF. Filled out from reference TRBV7-9 and TRBJ2-2, the complete variable domain reads DTGVSQNPRHKITKRGQNVTFRCDPISEHNRLYWYRQTLGQGPEFLTYFQNEAQLEKSRLLSDRFSAERPKGSFSTLEIQRTEQGDSAMYLCASSSSREQVNTGELFFGEGSRLTVL.

The J gene is TRBJ1-3, the V gene TRBV11-2; D is undetermined. Germline CDR1 SGHAT, CDR2 FQNNGV. Trimming removed 1 base at V and 2 bases at J, with 9 bases between. This CDR3 is built from 15 residues. The DNA for the CDR3 is TGTGCCAGCAGCTTAGGGCAGCCTCCTGGAAACACCATATATTTT. This translates into CASSLGQPPGNTIYF.

A note on this clone: Germline is not matched at one junction end, which may reflect a read error. This sequence joins TRBV7-7 and TRBJ1-2; tentative D call: TRBD1 (6 bases). The CDR3 length is 14 residues. CDR1 is SSHAT, CDR2 FNYEAQ, per germline (reference sequence). The CDR3 sequence is CASSPVTGYYGYTF. DNA of the CDR3: TGTGCTAGCAGCCCCGTGACAGGATACTATGGCTACACCTTC.

The genes are TRBV27 and TRBJ2-3; unclear D gene. Germline CDR1 MNHEY, CDR2 SMNVEV (reference sequence). Trimming stripped 8 bases from V and 1 base from J, with 10 bases between. The CDR3 loop spans 13 amino acids. The CDR3 DNA reads as TGTGCCAGCTGGGTAACAGGCACAGATACGCAGTATTTT. Amino acid sequence: CASWVTGTDTQYF.

In nucleotides, the CDR3 is TGTGCCAGCAGCTTAGGAGGAGGGGTGGGCAATCAGCCCCAGCATTTT. Encoded protein: CASSLGGGVGNQPQHF. This chain links TRBV5-6 with TRBJ1-5; weak D call: TRBD1 (5 bases). V gave up 2 bases and J gave up 2 bases, with 14 bases separating them. Per germline, CDR1 SGHDT and CDR2 YYEEEE. The CDR3 sequence is 16 residues long.